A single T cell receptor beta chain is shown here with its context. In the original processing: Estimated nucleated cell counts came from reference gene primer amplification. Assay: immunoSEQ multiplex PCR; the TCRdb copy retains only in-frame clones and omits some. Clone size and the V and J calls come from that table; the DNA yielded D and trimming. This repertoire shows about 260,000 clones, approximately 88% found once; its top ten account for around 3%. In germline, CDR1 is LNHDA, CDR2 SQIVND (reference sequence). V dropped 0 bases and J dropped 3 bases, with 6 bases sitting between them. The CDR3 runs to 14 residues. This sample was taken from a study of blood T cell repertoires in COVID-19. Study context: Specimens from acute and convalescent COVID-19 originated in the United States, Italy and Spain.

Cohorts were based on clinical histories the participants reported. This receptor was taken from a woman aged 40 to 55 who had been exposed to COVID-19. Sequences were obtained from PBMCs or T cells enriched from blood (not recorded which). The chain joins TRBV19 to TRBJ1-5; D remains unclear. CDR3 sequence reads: CASSIDRFNQPQHF. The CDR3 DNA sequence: TGTGCCAGTAGTATAGACAGGTTCAATCAGCCCCAGCATTTT.